The T cell receptor beta chain under discussion was sequenced for a study of beta chain features in type 1 diabetes. Central memory, naive, regulatory and stem cell-like memory CD4+ cells were sorted by CD45RO/CCR7/CD25/CD127/CD95/CD27. This clone was seen more than once but under ten times. This sample also contains other DNA sequences that code for the same CDR3. Sequenced material consisted of expressed TCRB transcripts (all of the isolated RNA was reverse transcribed). Data came from immunoSEQ multiplex PCR; TCRdb stores just in-frame clones and leaves some out. The table shows about 320,000 clones, with about 15% occurring only once. CDR1 is SNHLY and CDR2 is FYNNEI in the germline V gene. V was clipped by 6 bases and J by 1 base, with 10 bases between them. This CDR3 has 14 residues.

This clonotype originated in a young man in good health. The chain is built from TRBV2 and TRBJ1-5, with D unclear. Sequencing input: central memory CD4+ T cells from blood. CDR3: CASREDSSNQPQHF. Written as DNA, the CDR3 is TGTGCCAGCAGGGAGGACTCAAGCAATCAGCCCCAGCATTTT.